The 13 T cell receptor beta chains given below trace back to one sample, sequenced in a study of T cells in Graves' hyperthyroidism and ophthalmopathy. It was RNA transcripts that yielded the amplified TCR beta CDR3 regions. In the first-round RT-PCR of the TCR CDR3, the HTBI primer set was used. A single record per CDR3 protein comes from TCRdb applying MiXCR to the multiplex PCR reads. The profile shows fewer than 250,000 distinct CDR3 sequences, around 17% of them singletons. The material sequenced was blood. These receptors were collected from a woman aged 18 to 35 with Graves' ophthalmopathy.

This clonotype was seen ten or more times. The rearrangement joins TRBV30 to TRBJ2-7; a weak D match, TRBD1 (5 bases). CDR1 is GTSNPN and CDR2 is SVGIG in the germline V gene (reference sequence). Trimming removed 2 bases from V and 6 bases from J, with 8 bases in between. There are 11 residues in the CDR3. CDR3 sequence (DNA): TGTGCCTGGAGTACAAGGGGCGAGCAGTACTTC. Translation gives CAWSTRGEQYF.

This clonotype has at least ten counts. The rearrangement links TRBV30 to TRBJ1-5; the D gene is possibly TRBD1 (6 bases). The CDR3 sequence is 19 residues long. Germline V gives CDR1 GTSNPN, CDR2 SVGIG (reference sequence). Between the trimmed V and J ends, which lost 0 bases and 2 bases, there was a span of 23 bases. This CDR3 reads CAWSVPFSLGGGGNQPQHF. The CDR3 DNA reads TGTGCCTGGAGTGTACCCTTTTCACTCGGAGGGGGTGGCAATCAGCCCCAGCATTTT.

Ten or more counts support this clonotype. The rearrangement links TRBV19 to TRBJ2-1; D tentatively fits TRBD1 or TRBD2 (5 bases each). Trimming cost V 6 bases and J 4 bases, with 16 bases left between them. The V gene's germline CDR1 is LNHDA and CDR2 SQIVND (reference sequence). The CDR3 loop spans 15 amino acids. The CDR3, as DNA: TGTGCCAGTAGCGTCCCGGGGCTAATATACAATGAGCAGTTCTTC. The encoded protein is CASSVPGLIYNEQFF.

A few counts support this clonotype. The chain links TRBV9 to TRBJ2-6; D gene uncertain. V lost 0 bases and J 0 bases, leaving 4 bases between the germline ends. The CDR3 runs to 15 residues. Germline V CDR1 and CDR2: SGDLS, YYNGEE. This CDR3 is CASSVGGSGANVLTF. CDR3 coding DNA: TGTGCCAGCAGCGTAGGCGGCTCTGGGGCCAACGTCCTGACTTTC.

This clonotype occurred many times. This rearrangement joins TRBV20-1 to TRBJ1-5; 7 bases agree with TRBD1. Per germline, CDR1 DFQATT and CDR2 SNEGSKA (reference sequence). V gave up 2 bases and J gave up 1 base; unmatched junction bases: 8. The CDR3 is made up of 16 amino acids. DNA for the CDR3: TGCAGTGCTAGATGGTCGGGACAGAAGAGCAATCAGCCCCAGCATTTT. Encoded protein: CSARWSGQKSNQPQHF.

At least ten counts were recorded for this clonotype. CDR3 DNA: TGTGCCAGCAGTTTCCGCCGACTCTTGGGACTAGCGGGGGGGTACACCGGGGAGCTGTTTTTT. It is translated as CASSFRRLLGLAGGYTGELFF. This chain links TRBV12-3 or TRBV12-4 with TRBJ2-2, with 16 bases fitting TRBD2. The CDR3 loop spans 21 amino acids. J gave up 3 bases and V 3 bases, and 13 bases lay outside the gene matches.

This clonotype was seen ten or more times. The chain joins TRBV5-4 to TRBJ2-7; the D gene is possibly TRBD1 (5 bases). In germline, CDR1 is SGHNT, CDR2 YYREEE (reference sequence). Trimming removed 4 bases at V and 6 bases at J, with 17 bases between. The CDR3 consists of 14 residues. The CDR3 spells CASSKQDSPSEQYF. Here the CDR3 DNA reads TGTGCCAGCAGCAAACAGGATTCGCCCTCCGAGCAGTACTTC.

In this sample, this clonotype turned up many times. V usage is TRBV11-2 and J usage is TRBJ2-7; 13 bases are shared with TRBD2. The junction had 6 bases not matched to a gene; V was cut back by 0 bases and J by 7 bases. Germline-derived CDR1 and CDR2 are SGHAT and FQNNGV. The CDR3 totals 16 residues. In nucleotides, the CDR3 is TGTGCCAGCAGCTTAGACCGGACTAGCGGGAGACGTGAGCAGTACTTC. Protein: CASSLDRTSGRREQYF.

Ten or more counts support this clonotype. The rearrangement uses TRBV13 and TRBJ2-7, with D hard to call. V lost 1 base and J lost 0, with 7 bases in between. The CDR3 is 14 residues long. Germline CDR1 PRHDT, CDR2 FYEKMQ (reference sequence). The CDR3: CASSLEVSSYEQYF. The CDR3 DNA is TGTGCCAGCAGCTTAGAGGTCTCCTCCTACGAGCAGTACTTC.

This clonotype was recorded at least ten times. The chain recombines TRBV20-1 with TRBJ1-5, with D maybe TRBD1 (6 bases). The V end lost 7 bases, the J end lost 2 bases, and 21 bases lay between the germline ends. Germline V gives CDR1 DFQATT, CDR2 SNEGSKA (reference sequence). This CDR3 has 16 amino acids. CDR3 in DNA: TGCAGTGTCGGTAAAGTGGGGGGCATGGGCAATCAGCCCCAGCATTTT. Translated, it gives CSVGKVGGMGNQPQHF.

This clonotype has a count of ten or more. V and J are TRBV5-1 and TRBJ2-1; 9 bases line up with TRBD2. This CDR3 region has 16 residues. V lost 0 bases and J lost 9; bases outside the gene matches: 10. Per the germline V gene, CDR1 is SGHRS and CDR2 is YFSETQ. The CDR3 coding sequence is TGCGCCAGCAGCTTGGTGCGGCTAGCGGGAACGGGTGAGCAGTTCTTC. It specifies CASSLVRLAGTGEQFF.

This clonotype was recorded a few times. This chain links TRBV25-1 with TRBJ1-3; the D is unclear. The CDR3 is made up of 14 amino acids. V was clipped by 1 base and J by 2 bases, with 6 bases between them. Germline V gene lookup returns CDR1 MGHDK and CDR2 SYGVNS. The CDR3, as DNA: TGTGCCAGCAGTGAATGGTCGGCTGGAAACACCATATATTTT. It is translated as CASSEWSAGNTIYF. The variable domain in full, with the rest retrieved from reference TRBV25-1 and TRBJ1-3, is EADIYQTPRYLVIGTGKKITLECSQTMGHDKMYWYQQDPGMELHLIHYSYGVNSTEKGDLSSESTVSRIRTEHFPLTLESARPSHTSQYLCASSEWSAGNTIYFGEGSWLTVV.

Turning to this clonotype: A read error may explain this, as a much larger clone is one base away. In this CDR3 the conserved last residue, phenylalanine or tryptophan, is missing, so a read error is likely. The chain carries TRBV20-1 and TRBJ1-2; D remains unclear. CDR3 length: 13 residues. Trimming removed 0 bases from V and 2 bases from J, with 7 bases in between. Germline V gene data show CDR1 as DFQATT and CDR2 as SNEGSKA (reference sequence). The chain's CDR3 is CSARDQHNYGYTL. Written as DNA, the CDR3 is TGCAGTGCTAGAGATCAGCACAACTATGGCTACACCCTC.